Sequencing of this T cell receptor (beta chain) was carried out in a study of beta chain features in type 1 diabetes. Study-level results: Type 1 diabetes patients had moderately but significantly shorter TCRB CDR3s in all four CD4+ subsets.

What was sequenced were expressed TCRB transcripts, since all of the isolated RNA had been reverse transcribed. An average roughly 3.3 million reads came from naive, central memory and regulatory T cell samples. Generated by immunoSEQ multiplex PCR, the TCRdb table keeps only in-frame clones and is missing some. The data show more than 300,000 clones, 7% to 10% seen once. The germline CDR1 and CDR2 sequences are SGHTA and FQGNSA. Unmatched junction bases numbered 3, after V lost 4 bases and J lost 8 bases. The CDR3 runs 13 residues. Remarks on this clone: Its specificity is not known.

The chain is built from TRBV7-2 and TRBJ2-5, with 11 bases fitting TRBD2. Sequenced: central memory CD4+ T cells from blood. The sequence derives from a man aged 30 to 39 with type 1 diabetes. The CDR3 sequence is CASSYSGGVTQYF. DNA for the CDR3: TGTGCCAGCAGCTATAGCGGGGGGGTTACCCAGTACTTC.